This paragraph covers one TCR beta chain sequence. Its cognate antigen is unknown. This sample stems from a study of T cells in Graves' hyperthyroidism and ophthalmopathy. Germline assignment: CDR1 LGHDT and CDR2 YNNKEL (reference sequence). The CDR3 spans 14 residues. V lost 5 bases, J lost 9 bases, and 5 bases stayed unmatched. Study-level results: Blood samples included most of the expanded thyroid clonotypes exceeding 0.001.

The source material, RNA transcripts, was used to amplify TCR beta CDR3 regions. The study used the HTBI primer set for a first-round RT-PCR of the TCR CDR3. TCRdb reprocessed the multiplex PCR reads with MiXCR, giving one entry per CDR3 protein. The sample consists of about 640,000 distinct CDR3 sequences, 20% of them appearing once. Ophthalmopathy cases scored 3 or more on the Clinical Activity Score and 4 or more on NOSPECS grade, with duration below 3 months. It was uncontrolled infection, other autoimmune disease, pregnancy or lactation that excluded patients. The source of the PBMCs was roughly 10 ml of fresh peripheral blood.

This sequence originates from a man aged 25 to 45 with Graves' ophthalmopathy. The chain links TRBV3-1 to TRBJ1-6; 9 positions agree with TRBD1. The sample was blood. The CDR3 nucleotides are TGTGCCAGCAGCGCCCGGGACAGGGCTTCACCCCTCCACTTT. This gives the protein CASSARDRASPLHF.